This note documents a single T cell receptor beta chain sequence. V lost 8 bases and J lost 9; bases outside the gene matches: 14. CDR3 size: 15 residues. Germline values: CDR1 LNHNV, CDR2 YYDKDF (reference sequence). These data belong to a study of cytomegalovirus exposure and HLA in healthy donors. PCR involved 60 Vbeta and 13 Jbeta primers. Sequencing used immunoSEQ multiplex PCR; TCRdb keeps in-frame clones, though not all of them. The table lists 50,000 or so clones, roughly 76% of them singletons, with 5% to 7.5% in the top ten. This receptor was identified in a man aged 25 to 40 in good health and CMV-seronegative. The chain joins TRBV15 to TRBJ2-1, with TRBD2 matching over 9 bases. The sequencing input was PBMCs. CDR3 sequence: CATGPSGKRTVEQFF. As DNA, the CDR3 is TGTGCCACCGGACCTAGCGGGAAGAGAACGGTTGAGCAGTTCTTC.